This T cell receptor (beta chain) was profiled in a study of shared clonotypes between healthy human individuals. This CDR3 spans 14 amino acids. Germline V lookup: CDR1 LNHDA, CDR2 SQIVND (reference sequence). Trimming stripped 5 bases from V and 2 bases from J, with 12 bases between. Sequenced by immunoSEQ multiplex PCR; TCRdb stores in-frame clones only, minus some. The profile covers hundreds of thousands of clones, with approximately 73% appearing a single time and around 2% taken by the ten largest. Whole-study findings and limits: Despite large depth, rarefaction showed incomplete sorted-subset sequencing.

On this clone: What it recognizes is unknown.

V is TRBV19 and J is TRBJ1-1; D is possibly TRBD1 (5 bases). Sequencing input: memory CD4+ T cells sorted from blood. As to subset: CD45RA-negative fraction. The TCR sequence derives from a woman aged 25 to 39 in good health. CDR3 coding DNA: TGTGCCAGTAGTCCGGCCAGGGAAAACACTGAAGCTTTCTTT. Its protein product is CASSPARENTEAFF. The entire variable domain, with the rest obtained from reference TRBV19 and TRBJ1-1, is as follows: DGGITQSPKYLFRKEGQNVTLSCEQNLNHDAMYWYRQDPGQGLRLIYYSQIVNDFQKGDIAEGYSVSREKKESFPLTVTSAQKNPTAFYLCASSPARENTEAFFGQGTRLTVV.